Included here is one TCR beta chain sequence, with context. Its target is unknown. This sample was included in a study of radiotherapy plus CTLA-4 blockade in lung cancer. Some clones are missing from TCRdb's copy, which holds only in-frame ones; the method was immunoSEQ multiplex PCR. The repertoire has 20,000 or so clones, more than 75% of them found once; the top ten carry around 24%. Overall study results and limits: Early blood T cell clone changes and increased post-radiation serum interferon-beta were reportedly the strongest response predictors. Among blood TCR repertoires after radiotherapy plus ipilimumab, tumor-derived clones expanded.

This specimen was peripheral blood, taken from a patient treated with radiotherapy plus ipilimumab. This receptor was taken from a human donor with non-small cell lung cancer whose response to radiotherapy plus ipilimumab could not be evaluated.

The chain's CDR3 is CASSLSQKGVLGKPQHF. CDR3 coding DNA: TGTGCCAGCAGCTTGAGTCAGAAGGGGGTATTGGGAAAGCCCCAGCATTTT. This rearrangement joins TRBV5-8 to TRBJ1-5, with D possibly being TRBD1 (6 bases). Germline V CDR1 and CDR2: SGHTS, YDEGEE. The CDR3 consists of 17 residues. The germline V and J ends were trimmed by 1 base and 8 bases, with 22 bases remaining between them. The complete variable domain, with remaining parts taken from reference TRBV5-8 and TRBJ1-5, reads EAGVTQSPTHLIKTRGQQATLRCSPISGHTSVYWYQQALGLGLQFLLWYDEGEERNRGNFPPRFSGRQFPNYSSELNVNALELEDSALYLCASSLSQKGVLGKPQHFGDGTRLSIL.